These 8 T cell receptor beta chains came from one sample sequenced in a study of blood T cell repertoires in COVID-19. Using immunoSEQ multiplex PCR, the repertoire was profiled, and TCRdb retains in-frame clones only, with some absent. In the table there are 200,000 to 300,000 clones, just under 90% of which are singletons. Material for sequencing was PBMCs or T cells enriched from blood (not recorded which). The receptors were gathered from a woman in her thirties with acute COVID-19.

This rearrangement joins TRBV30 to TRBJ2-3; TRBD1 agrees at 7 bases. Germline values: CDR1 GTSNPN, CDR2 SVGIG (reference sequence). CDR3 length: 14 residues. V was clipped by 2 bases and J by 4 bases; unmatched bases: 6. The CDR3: CAWSPGGSADTQYF. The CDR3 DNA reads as TGTGCCTGGAGTCCAGGGGGTAGCGCAGATACGCAGTATTTT.

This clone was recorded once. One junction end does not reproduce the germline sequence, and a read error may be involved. The CDR3 sequence is CAWSVSYSSPLHF. CDR3 in DNA: TGTGCCTGGAGTGTAAGTTATAGTTCACCCCTCCACTTT. The V gene is TRBV30, the J gene TRBJ1-6; no firm D call. Germline-derived CDR1 and CDR2 are GTSNPN and SVGIG (reference sequence). CDR3 length: 13 amino acids.

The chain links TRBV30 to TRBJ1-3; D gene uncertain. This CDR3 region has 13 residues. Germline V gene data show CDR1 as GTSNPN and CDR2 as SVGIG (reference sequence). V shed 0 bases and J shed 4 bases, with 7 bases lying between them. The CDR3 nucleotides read TGTGCCTGGAGTGTAGCCAGGGGAAACACCATATATTTT. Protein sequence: CAWSVARGNTIYF. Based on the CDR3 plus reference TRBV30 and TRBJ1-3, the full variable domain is SQTIHQWPATLVQPVGSPLSLECTVEGTSNPNLYWYRQAAGRGLQLLFYSVGIGQISSEVPQNLSASRPQDRQFILSSKKLLLSDSGFYLCAWSVARGNTIYFGEGSWLTVV.

DNA for the CDR3: TGTGCTAGTGGACCGGGACACCCAAATCAGCCCCAGCATTTT. Translating gives CASGPGHPNQPQHF. The chain combines TRBV12-5 with TRBJ1-5, with D maybe TRBD1 (6 bases). Trimming took off 6 bases at V and 4 bases at J, with 13 bases between the two ends. The CDR3 contains 14 residues. CDR1 LGHNT and CDR2 FRNRAP come from the germline V gene.

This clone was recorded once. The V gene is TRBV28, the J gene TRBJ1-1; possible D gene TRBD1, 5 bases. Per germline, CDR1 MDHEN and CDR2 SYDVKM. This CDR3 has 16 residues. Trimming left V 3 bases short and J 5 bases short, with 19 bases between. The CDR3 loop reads CASSFLGSGYLTEAFF. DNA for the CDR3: TGTGCCAGCAGTTTTTTGGGCTCAGGGTATCTGACTGAAGCTTTCTTT.

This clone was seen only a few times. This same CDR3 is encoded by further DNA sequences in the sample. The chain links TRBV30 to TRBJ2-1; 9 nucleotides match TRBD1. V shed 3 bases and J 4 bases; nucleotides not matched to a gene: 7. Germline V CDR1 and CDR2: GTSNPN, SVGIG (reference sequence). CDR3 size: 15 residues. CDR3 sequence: CAWSAGTGYYNEQFF. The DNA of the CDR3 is TGTGCCTGGAGCGCCGGGACAGGGTATTACAATGAGCAGTTCTTC.

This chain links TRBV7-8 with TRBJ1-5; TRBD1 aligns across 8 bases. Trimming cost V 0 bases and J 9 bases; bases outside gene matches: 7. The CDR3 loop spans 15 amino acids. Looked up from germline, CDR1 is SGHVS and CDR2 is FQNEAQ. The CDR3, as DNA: TGTGCCAGCAGCTTAGCGCGACAGGGGACGTCGCCCCAGCATTTT. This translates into CASSLARQGTSPQHF.

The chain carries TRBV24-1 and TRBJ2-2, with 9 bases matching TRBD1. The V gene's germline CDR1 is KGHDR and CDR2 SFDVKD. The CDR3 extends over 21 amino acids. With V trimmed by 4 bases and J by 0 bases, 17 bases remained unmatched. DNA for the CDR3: TGTGCCACCAGTGAGGCCGGGACAGGGAGAAATTATAGAACGAACACCGGGGAGCTGTTTTTT. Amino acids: CATSEAGTGRNYRTNTGELFF.